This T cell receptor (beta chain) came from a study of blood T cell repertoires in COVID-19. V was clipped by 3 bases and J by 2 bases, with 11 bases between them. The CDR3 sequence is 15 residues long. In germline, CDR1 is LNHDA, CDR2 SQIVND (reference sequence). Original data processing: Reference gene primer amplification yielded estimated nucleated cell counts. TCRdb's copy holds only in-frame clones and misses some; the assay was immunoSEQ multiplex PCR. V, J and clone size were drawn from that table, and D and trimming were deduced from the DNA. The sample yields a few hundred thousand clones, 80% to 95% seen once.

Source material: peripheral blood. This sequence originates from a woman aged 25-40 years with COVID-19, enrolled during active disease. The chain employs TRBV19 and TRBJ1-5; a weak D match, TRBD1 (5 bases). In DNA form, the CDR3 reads TGTGCCAGTAGTATCGGGCCGGGGGGCAATCAGCCCCAGCATTTT. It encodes CASSIGPGGNQPQHF.